These T cell receptor beta chains were read from a single sample in a study of blood T cell repertoires in COVID-19. Clones were read by immunoSEQ multiplex PCR, and TCRdb kept only the in-frame ones, dropping some. Found here are some 200,000 clones, around four fifths of them singletons; the top ten hold around an eighth. Input material: peripheral blood. These receptors were obtained from a man aged 30-40 years with active or convalescent COVID-19. Each CDR3 is given without its conserved first and last residue. D genes are given only for firm matches. Where a row states a size, it is once, few, many or the class of an expanded clone; other rows omit it.

>TRBD2|-|TRBJ2-5|TRBV11-2
ASSFGSGSSQETQY
>-|-|TRBJ1-2|TRBV3-1/TRBV3-2
ASSLDRSYGYT
>TRBD1|-|TRBJ1-2|TRBV6-5
ASSRDGQGGYGYT
>-|-|TRBJ1-6|TRBV28
ASTRPGSVSPLH
>TRBD1|-|TRBJ1-6|TRBV30
AWKIGQGNSPLH
>TRBD1|-|TRBJ1-2|TRBV7-9
ASSSRDRGADGYT
>-|few|TRBJ1-5|TRBV2
ASSEGGGRGQH
>-|-|TRBJ2-3|TRBV5-4
ASSLDSLKGSDTQY
>TRBD1|-|TRBJ1-2|TRBV6-1
ASSEGPGQSYNYGYT
>TRBD2|-|TRBJ2-1|TRBV7-2
ASSRTSGYNEQF
>TRBD1|-|TRBJ1-1|TRBV27
ASRRDREVTEAF
>-|few|TRBJ1-1|TRBV5-6
ASSLEIRGRENTEAF
>-|-|TRBJ1-5|TRBV14
ASSLGGGGQPQH
>TRBD1|once|TRBJ1-2|TRBV30
AWGQGDYGYT
>-|-|TRBJ1-2|TRBV1
TSSQEKLGQPLVDYGYT
>-|-|TRBJ2-3|TRBV14
ASSPVTSRADTQY
>-|once|TRBJ1-1|TRBV28
ASSYAMGGAF
>-|-|TRBJ1-1|TRBV24-1
ATSADRNTEAF
>TRBD2|-|TRBJ2-1|TRBV5-1
ASSAPGLAGANEQF
>TRBD2|-|TRBJ2-5|TRBV5-6
ASSLLAGEETQY
>TRBD1|-|TRBJ2-4|TRBV7-9
ASKLTGGGSIQY
>TRBD2|-|TRBJ2-1|TRBV4-3
ASSPTSGRVNEQF
>-|-|TRBJ2-7|TRBV21-1
ASSKRAPGGRYEQY
>TRBD2|once|TRBJ2-7|TRBV2
ASRGGASYEQY
>-|-|TRBJ1-3|TRBV27
ASSQGFSGNTIY
>TRBD2|-|TRBJ2-1|TRBV7-8
ASSSQREGGLSSYNEQF
>TRBD1|once|TRBJ1-1|TRBV5-5
AGDRDSMNTEAF
>TRBD1|-|TRBJ1-1|TRBV7-9
ASSLVQGATAEAF
>-|-|TRBJ2-7|TRBV11-3
ASSLGAYEQY
>TRBD2|-|TRBJ2-1|TRBV19
ASRPLAGQTYNEQF
>-|once|TRBJ1-3|TRBV3-1/TRBV3-2
ASSQVSAGNTIY
>TRBD1|-|TRBJ1-2|TRBV24-1
ATSAEGTGGNYGYT
>-|-|TRBJ1-1|TRBV18
ASSPRGLDTEAF
>TRBD1|-|TRBJ1-2|TRBV12-3/TRBV12-4
ASSPGTGNGYT
>-|-|TRBJ1-1|TRBV6-5
ASSPLDTMNTEAF
>-|-|TRBJ2-7|TRBV27
ASWSKRVPHYEQY
>TRBD1|-|TRBJ1-1|TRBV28
ASTGTGGTEAF
>-|-|TRBJ2-7|TRBV6-5
ASSYGEVYEQY
>-|-|TRBJ1-2|TRBV30
AWRGGNYGYT
>TRBD1|-|TRBJ1-2|TRBV7-9
ASSHALEQGAGYGYT
>-|-|TRBJ1-4|TRBV5-1
ASSPQGTNEKLF
>TRBD2|-|TRBJ2-2|TRBV19
ASSIGGGYTGELF
>TRBD1|-|TRBJ2-7|TRBV19
ASSTYGTGYYEQY
>TRBD1|once|TRBJ1-6|TRBV30
AWEGQPNSPLH
>-|-|TRBJ1-5|TRBV7-3
ASSFDRTQPQH
>-|-|TRBJ2-1|TRBV4-1
ASSRANEQF
>TRBD1|-|TRBJ2-5|TRBV25-1
ASSEPGQGQETQY
>-|-|TRBJ1-2|TRBV24-1
ATSDGGWPAYGYT
>TRBD1|-|TRBJ1-2|TRBV5-6
ASSTWDRSNYGYT
>-|-|TRBJ1-6|TRBV18
ASSPNREALH
>TRBD1|few|TRBJ1-5|TRBV30
ACRQGFYSNQPQH
>TRBD1|-|TRBJ1-6|TRBV30
AWSVAQGGNSPLH
>TRBD1|once|TRBJ2-7|TRBV18
ASSPGQGASGEQY